This passage covers 14 T cell receptor beta chains from one sample sequenced in a study. TCRdb re-derived calls from the RT-PCR reads in MiXCR, one entry per CDR3 protein. The sample has about 680,000 distinct CDR3 sequences; 11% to 15% are singletons. Sequenced sample: memory CD4+ T cells from blood. These receptors were collected from a female donor in good health, serving as a healthy control.

The sample holds many counts of this clonotype. The rearrangement joins TRBV10-3 to TRBJ2-3; 7 bases are a match to TRBD2. Losses at the gene ends were 3 bases for V and 3 bases for J; bases not matched to a gene: 12. The length of the CDR3 is 17 residues. Germline CDR1 ENHRY, CDR2 SYGVKD. The CDR3 protein is CAISEFLGAGLTDTQYF. The CDR3 nucleotides are TGTGCCATCAGTGAATTTCTGGGAGCGGGGTTAACAGATACGCAGTATTTT.

The chain carries TRBV29-1 and TRBJ2-7; D is unresolved. Germline V CDR1 and CDR2: SQVTM, ANQGSEA. V was pared by 0 bases and J by 5 bases, with 17 bases between. CDR3 length: 15 amino acids. The CDR3 DNA reads TGCAGCGTTGAAGAGATGATAGGGCCTGGGAACGAGCAGTACTTC. It specifies CSVEEMIGPGNEQYF.

In its sample, this clonotype was seen once. The chain links TRBV20-1 to TRBJ2-1; D gene ambiguous. V dropped 1 base and J dropped 6 bases, with 10 bases sitting between them. In germline, CDR1 is DFQATT, CDR2 SNEGSKA (reference sequence). CDR3 length: 13 residues. The CDR3 loop is CSARVGVLNEQFF. The CDR3 DNA reads TGCAGTGCTAGAGTAGGCGTGCTCAATGAGCAGTTCTTC.

There are many counts of this clonotype. The chain couples TRBV4-3 to TRBJ2-2; D is perhaps TRBD2 (6 bases). This CDR3 has 16 amino acids. CDR1 and CDR2 from the germline V gene are LGHNA and YSLEER. V lost 0 bases and J lost 3, with 11 bases in between. CDR3 coding DNA: TGCGCCAGCAGCCAAGAAGTTACTAGCTACACCGGGGAGCTGTTTTTT. The encoded protein is CASSQEVTSYTGELFF.

This clonotype turned up a few times. The CDR3 DNA reads TGTGCCATCAGTGACACCCAGCGGGGTCCCCTCAATCAGCCCCAGCATTTT. Amino acids: CAISDTQRGPLNQPQHF. The chain is built from TRBV10-3 and TRBJ1-5; D gene ambiguous. Germline CDR1 ENHRY, CDR2 SYGVKD. V lost 3 bases to trimming and J lost 3 bases, with 18 bases between them. This CDR3 comprises 17 residues.

V usage is TRBV30 and J usage is TRBJ2-1; a possible D gene is TRBD2 (5 bases). Germline V gene data show CDR1 as GTSNPN and CDR2 as SVGIG (reference sequence). The V gene lost 3 bases and the J gene lost 4 bases, with 19 bases spanning the gap. This CDR3 is 16 amino acids long. The DNA of the CDR3 is TGTGCCTGGAGAAAAGACCTCTGGACGGGGTACAATGAGCAGTTCTTC. Translating it yields CAWRKDLWTGYNEQFF. The variable domain in full, with the rest retrieved from reference TRBV30 and TRBJ2-1, is SQTIHQWPATLVQPVGSPLSLECTVEGTSNPNLYWYRQAAGRGLQLLFYSVGIGQISSEVPQNLSASRPQDRQFILSSKKLLLSDSGFYLCAWRKDLWTGYNEQFFGPGTRLTVL.

V is TRBV5-1 and J is TRBJ2-5; 13 bases agree with TRBD2. The junction had 8 bases not matched to a gene; V was cut back by 4 bases and J by 5 bases. The CDR3 covers 16 residues. The germline CDR1 and CDR2 sequences are SGHRS and YFSETQ. The CDR3 protein is CASSTGLAGEGETQYF. The CDR3 DNA is TGCGCCAGCAGCACAGGACTAGCGGGAGAAGGGGAGACCCAGTACTTC.

This clonotype was recorded many times. The chain employs TRBV28 and TRBJ2-4; 13 bases align to TRBD2. The CDR3 has 12 residues. After removal of 4 bases from V and 15 bases from J, the junction contained 3 bases not matched to a gene. Per germline, CDR1 MDHEN and CDR2 SYDVKM. CDR3 sequence reads: CASSSGLAGVYF. The CDR3 DNA follows: TGTGCCAGCAGTTCTGGACTAGCGGGAGTGTACTTC.

CDR3 bases: TGCGCCAGCTTGGAGATCACCGGGAACAATCAGCCCCAGCATTTT. Its translation: CASLEITGNNQPQHF. This chain joins TRBV4-3 and TRBJ1-5; D unclear. Trimming cost V 8 bases and J 3 bases, with 17 bases left between them. Germline CDR1 LGHNA, CDR2 YSLEER. The CDR3 is 15 amino acids.

This clonotype was observed a handful of times. The chain couples TRBV27 to TRBJ2-1; no firm D call. Deletions cut 10 bases from V and 2 bases from J, with 15 bases between. Germline values: CDR1 MNHEY, CDR2 SMNVEV (reference sequence). The CDR3 sequence is 14 residues long. The CDR3 coding sequence is TGTGCCACAGCAGTAAGTGGGACCTACAATGAGCAGTTCTTC. This encodes CATAVSGTYNEQFF.

This sequence joins TRBV7-8 and TRBJ1-1; D might be TRBD1 (6 bases). Germline V gene data show CDR1 as SGHVS and CDR2 as FQNEAQ. The germline V and J ends were trimmed by 5 bases and 12 bases, with 16 bases remaining between them. This CDR3 spans 12 amino acids. The CDR3 here is CASSPPGARSFF. The CDR3 nucleotides read TGTGCCAGCAGCCCGCCGGGGGCCCGATCTTTCTTT.

This clonotype appeared a few times. V is TRBV29-1 and J is TRBJ1-2, with D maybe TRBD1 (5 bases). Trimming pared 3 bases from V and 8 bases from J, leaving 13 bases between. There are 12 residues in the CDR3. The V gene's germline CDR1 is SQVTM and CDR2 ANQGSEA. The CDR3 DNA follows: TGCAGCGTTGATAGGCAGGGCCGAGGCTACACCTTC. Protein: CSVDRQGRGYTF.

This clonotype was observed at least ten times. The CDR3 reads CASSQGQLSEKLFF. CDR3 DNA sequence: TGTGCCAGCAGCCAGGGACAGCTGAGTGAAAAACTGTTTTTT. The V gene is TRBV5-5, the J gene TRBJ1-4; 7 bases are a match to TRBD1. With 4 bases clipped from V and 7 bases from J, the junction kept 7 bases outside the gene matches. Germline V gene sequence: CDR1 SGHKS, CDR2 YYEKEE (reference sequence). The CDR3 extends over 14 amino acids.

The V gene is TRBV5-4, the J gene TRBJ2-5; 9 bases are a match to TRBD1. Losses at the gene ends were 2 bases for V and 4 bases for J; bases not matched to a gene: 6. The CDR3 has 15 amino acids. Germline loops: CDR1 SGHNT, CDR2 YYREEE (reference sequence). CDR3 in amino acids: CASSLRQGGGETQYF. CDR3 in DNA: TGTGCCAGCAGCTTACGACAGGGGGGCGGAGAGACCCAGTACTTC.